This TCR beta chain was found in a study of long-term antiretroviral therapy in people with HIV. The CDR3 sequence is 15 residues long. Germline V gene data show CDR1 as MDHEN and CDR2 as SYDVKM. The germline V and J ends were trimmed by 4 bases and 3 bases, with 13 bases remaining between them. Runs used v3.0 of the immunoSEQ assay and were done at survey level. Here immunoSEQ multiplex PCR was the method, and the copy in TCRdb shows in-frame clones only, minus some. The sample holds 21,000 or so clones, approximately 89% seen once. This sample comprised unsorted PBMCs, obtained 2.6 years after starting antiretroviral therapy. This clonotype originated in a woman in her forties or fifties with HIV. This chain uses TRBV28 with TRBJ1-5; D uncertain. The CDR3 nucleotides read TGTGCCAGCAGTTCATCCTCAGGATACAATCAGCCCCAGCATTTT. This sequence encodes CASSSSSGYNQPQHF.